The rows below give T cell receptor beta chains drawn from one sample of a study of cytomegalovirus exposure and HLA in healthy donors. Data came from immunoSEQ multiplex PCR; TCRdb stores just in-frame clones and leaves some out. The listing contains approximately 80,000 clones. Sample: PBMCs. These receptors were obtained from a young woman in good health and CMV-seronegative. The CDR3 runs from the conserved cysteine through the conserved F or W. The order of the fields is V gene, CDR3 protein.

>TRBV30
CASATDGDYGYTF
>TRBV15
CATSSRANYGYTF
>TRBV10-2
CASSEPGRDINEQFF
>TRBV16
CASSPTRGDQPQHF
>TRBV6-1
CASRGTANSYEQYF
>TRBV30
CAWTPLPGSYEQYF
>TRBV19
CASSLGTSTDTQYF
>TRBV2
CASSRLAGGSTDTQYF
>TRBV19
CASSFQGGQNGYTF
>TRBV27
CASSLTGGDEAFF
>TRBV28
CASALGGGVQPQHF
>TRBV19
CASSHRDMGNQPQHF
>TRBV4-2
CASSQPLGTNYGYTF
>TRBV5-1
CASSLDRGYEQYF
>TRBV5-1
CASSLDQGGYGYTF